Shown below are 19 T cell receptor beta chains from a single sample sequenced in a study of T cell responses to AZD1222 COVID-19 vaccine. The table came from immunoSEQ multiplex PCR; TCRdb's copy has only in-frame clones and leaves some out. The data contain 130,000 or so clones, 85% to 95% of them singletons. The sequenced sample was peripheral blood, obtained on day 0 of AZD1222 vaccination. These TCRs come from an adult in good health.

V and J are TRBV9 and TRBJ1-2, with D uncertain. This CDR3 region has 13 residues. V lost 4 bases, J lost 0 bases, and 7 bases lay in between. CDR1 is SGDLS and CDR2 is YYNGEE in the germline V gene. The DNA of the CDR3 is TGTGCCAGCAGCCCGGGATCTAACTATGGCTACACCTTC. This codes for CASSPGSNYGYTF.

This chain uses TRBV6-5 with TRBJ2-3; D uncertain. The germline gives CDR1 MNHEY, CDR2 SVGAGI. The CDR3 is made up of 14 amino acids. Between the trimmed V and J ends, which lost 6 bases and 0 bases, there was a span of 10 bases. The CDR3 is CASSWGGSTDTQYF. The DNA for the CDR3 is TGTGCCAGCAGCTGGGGTGGGAGCACAGATACGCAGTATTTT.

The J gene is TRBJ2-2, the V gene TRBV6-5, with TRBD1 as a possible D gene (6 bases). The germline V and J ends were trimmed by 6 bases and 2 bases, with 13 bases remaining between them. The CDR3 loop spans 15 amino acids. Germline CDR1 and CDR2: MNHEY and SVGAGI. The CDR3 DNA follows: TGTGCCAGCAGCCGGGGACACCCAAACACCGGGGAGCTGTTTTTT. Its translation is CASSRGHPNTGELFF.

This chain links TRBV30 with TRBJ1-1; 9 nucleotides align to TRBD1. The ends lost 0 bases at V and 4 bases at J; junction bases unmatched: 9. The CDR3 is made up of 16 amino acids. CDR1 and CDR2 from the germline V gene are GTSNPN and SVGIG (reference sequence). Here the CDR3 DNA reads TGTGCCTGGAGTGTACGACAGGGGGAAAGAAGCACTGAAGCTTTCTTT. It is translated as CAWSVRQGERSTEAFF. The whole variable domain, filled in from reference TRBV30 and TRBJ1-1, reads SQTIHQWPATLVQPVGSPLSLECTVEGTSNPNLYWYRQAAGRGLQLLFYSVGIGQISSEVPQNLSASRPQDRQFILSSKKLLLSDSGFYLCAWSVRQGERSTEAFFGQGTRLTVV.

The chain recombines TRBV7-9 with TRBJ1-1; D unclear. Trimming removed 5 bases from V and 0 bases from J, with 7 bases in between. The CDR3 is 13 residues long. Germline CDR1 and CDR2: SEHNR and FQNEAQ (reference sequence). The CDR3 DNA is TGTGCCAGCAGCGTACAAATGAACACTGAAGCTTTCTTT. This translates into CASSVQMNTEAFF.

The chain joins TRBV7-9 to TRBJ2-1; D possibly corresponds to TRBD2 (6 bases). The CDR3 sequence is 15 residues long. The V end lost 1 base, the J end lost 8 bases, and 15 bases lay between the germline ends. CDR1 SEHNR and CDR2 FQNEAQ come from the germline V gene (reference sequence). The CDR3 DNA follows: TGTGCCAGCAGCTTAGGAGTGGGGGGTGTGGATGAGCAGTTCTTC. Encoded protein: CASSLGVGGVDEQFF.

The chain combines TRBV9 with TRBJ2-3, with D perhaps given as TRBD1 or TRBD2 (5 bases each). Trimming stripped 3 bases from V and 5 bases from J, with 16 bases between. The germline gives CDR1 SGDLS, CDR2 YYNGEE. The length of the CDR3 is 15 residues. CDR3 sequence reads: CASSAEGRAGDTQYF. CDR3 coding DNA: TGTGCCAGCAGCGCAGAGGGCAGGGCGGGAGATACGCAGTATTTT.

The rearrangement joins TRBV2 to TRBJ2-7; 10 bases agree with TRBD2. Germline assignment: CDR1 SNHLY and CDR2 FYNNEI. Trimming took 5 bases from V and 1 from J; bases not matched to a gene: 2. The CDR3 spans 14 residues. CDR3 sequence reads: CASSTSGKSYEQYF. The CDR3 nucleotides read TGTGCCAGCAGTACTAGCGGGAAATCCTACGAGCAGTACTTC.

V usage is TRBV5-5 and J usage is TRBJ2-7, with a possible D match to TRBD1 (5 bases). The CDR3 contains 13 residues. Germline V gene data show CDR1 as SGHKS and CDR2 as YYEKEE (reference sequence). The germline V and J ends were trimmed by 3 bases and 3 bases, with 10 bases remaining between them. In nucleotides, the CDR3 is TGTGCCAGCAGCTCCCCTCAGGGCTACGAGCAGTACTTC. Its translation: CASSSPQGYEQYF.

This sequence joins TRBV7-9 and TRBJ2-1; 9 bases fit TRBD2. This CDR3 has 15 amino acids. Germline V gene data show CDR1 as SEHNR and CDR2 as FQNEAQ (reference sequence). V lost 1 base and J lost 2; bases outside the gene matches: 0. The CDR3 protein is CASSLGTSAYNEQFF. The CDR3 DNA follows: TGTGCCAGCAGCTTAGGGACTAGCGCCTACAATGAGCAGTTCTTC.

This clone has only one observation. The J gene is TRBJ2-1, the V gene TRBV7-3, with 8 bases matching TRBD1. This CDR3 has 13 residues. CDR1 SGHTA and CDR2 FQGTGA come from the germline V gene. The V and J ends lost 4 bases and 7 bases, in that order; junction bases with no gene match: 3. The CDR3 DNA reads TGTGCCAGCAGCTACGACAGGGGTAATGAGCAGTTCTTC. This translates into CASSYDRGNEQFF.

This chain joins TRBV7-2 and TRBJ2-3; TRBD2 is a possible D gene (5 bases). CDR1 and CDR2 (germline): SGHTA, FQGNSA. Trimming took 5 bases from V and 2 from J, leaving 26 bases between them. CDR3 size: 19 residues. The CDR3 loop is CASSHGVGVAESFTDTQYF. DNA for the CDR3: TGTGCCAGCAGCCACGGGGTCGGCGTGGCGGAATCATTCACAGATACGCAGTATTTT.

J is TRBJ1-3 and V is TRBV30; 7 nucleotides align to TRBD1. CDR3 length equals 12 residues. J gave up 9 bases and V 8 bases, and 10 bases lay outside the gene matches. Germline V gene lookup returns CDR1 GTSNPN and CDR2 SVGIG (reference sequence). The CDR3 spells CARDSRSGTIYF. The CDR3 bases are TGTGCCAGGGACAGTAGATCGGGCACCATATATTTT.

The CDR3 DNA follows: TGTGCCAGCAGCTTAGGAGCAGGGTCTATCGCCATATATTTT. Translated: CASSLGAGSIAIYF. The rearrangement links TRBV11-2 to TRBJ1-3, with D possibly matching TRBD1 (5 bases). This CDR3 is 14 amino acids long. Germline V gene lookup returns CDR1 SGHAT and CDR2 FQNNGV. V was shortened by 1 base and J by 11 bases, with 15 bases between the two germline ends.

V usage is TRBV20-1 and J usage is TRBJ1-2, with D unclear. This CDR3 comprises 11 residues. Germline CDR1 is DFQATT and CDR2 is SNEGSKA (reference sequence). Trimming pared 1 base from V and 6 bases from J, leaving 6 bases between. CDR3 coding DNA: TGCAGTGCTAGAGGTCGGGATGGCTACACCTTC. This translates into CSARGRDGYTF.

In DNA, the CDR3 is TGTGCCAGCAGCTTCGACCAAACAGGGGCCCGAGGGATGAACACTGAAGCTTTCTTT. Translated, it gives CASSFDQTGARGMNTEAFF. V usage is TRBV5-4 and J usage is TRBJ1-1; 7 nucleotides line up with TRBD1. CDR1 is SGHNT, CDR2 YYREEE, per germline (reference sequence). This CDR3 comprises 19 residues. J was trimmed by 0 bases and V by 2 bases; bases with no gene match: 16.

The V gene is TRBV4-1, the J gene TRBJ2-3; D is uncertain. Germline V CDR1 and CDR2: MGHRA, YSYEKL. The length of the CDR3 is 15 residues. The V end was cut by 4 bases, the J end by 9 bases, with 20 bases between. CDR3 region: CASSLQTGFMGTQYF. The CDR3 region has the DNA TGCGCCAGCAGCCTACAAACTGGGTTTATGGGCACGCAGTATTTT.

The chain is built from TRBV28 and TRBJ1-1; D is possibly TRBD1 (5 bases). Germline V gives CDR1 MDHEN, CDR2 SYDVKM. V lost 6 bases and J lost 1, with 9 bases in between. The CDR3 runs to 13 residues. CDR3 protein: CASRWDGNTEAFF. CDR3 DNA sequence: TGTGCCAGCAGGTGGGACGGGAACACTGAAGCTTTCTTT.

The count of this clone is one. V is TRBV30 and J is TRBJ2-7, with a tentative D call TRBD2 (7 bases). The CDR3 is 13 amino acids. The V gene's germline CDR1 is GTSNPN and CDR2 SVGIG (reference sequence). V was clipped by 0 bases and J by 6 bases, with 12 bases between them. The CDR3 is CAWSVGGLGEQYF. The CDR3, as DNA: TGTGCCTGGAGTGTCGGGGGGCTGGGCGAGCAGTACTTC.